Sequencing of this TCR beta chain was carried out in a study of cytomegalovirus exposure and HLA in healthy donors. The PCR was carried out with 60 Vbeta primers and 13 Jbeta primers. Method: immunoSEQ multiplex PCR; TCRdb's copy keeps in-frame clones and lacks some. Of tens of thousands of clones listed, approximately 79% are singletons. This CDR3 has 14 residues. The V gene lost 0 bases and the J gene lost 4 bases, with 8 bases spanning the gap. Germline CDR1 LGHNA, CDR2 YSLEER. This TCR came from a man aged 25 to 45 in good health and CMV-seronegative. Sequenced input: PBMCs. The V gene is TRBV4-3, the J gene TRBJ2-3, with D perhaps matching TRBD1 (5 bases). CDR3 loop: CASSQDLGADTQYF. The DNA for the CDR3 is TGCGCCAGCAGCCAAGACTTAGGGGCAGATACGCAGTATTTT.